The subject of this entry is one T cell receptor (beta chain). Its antigen is still unknown. Trimming cost V 4 bases and J 3 bases; bases outside gene matches: 8. This CDR3 has 16 amino acids. Germline V gene lookup returns CDR1 MNHEY and CDR2 SVGAGI. This sample was taken from a study of cytomegalovirus exposure and HLA in healthy donors. General study results and limits: Some public TCRs appeared in many individuals, while most sequences were rare. Common viral pathogens (according to a later analysis) appeared linked to several of the most significant clusters.

PCR used 60 Vbeta primers and 13 Jbeta primers. Sequenced by immunoSEQ multiplex PCR; TCRdb stores in-frame clones only, minus some. This repertoire shows about 160,000 clones, around four fifths found once; its top ten account for roughly 10%. Healthy donors of bone marrow made up the group. Source material: PBMCs. This TCR derives from a man between 18 and 29 years old in good health and CMV-seropositive. The chain uses TRBV6-5 and TRBJ2-7, with 11 bases fitting TRBD2. As DNA, the CDR3 is TGTGCCAGCAGTTCTCCTGGACTAGCGGGTAGCTACGAGCAGTACTTC. The encoded protein is CASSSPGLAGSYEQYF.